This T cell receptor (beta chain) was recovered during a study of T cells in Graves' hyperthyroidism and ophthalmopathy. General study findings and limits: Most clonotypes expanded in thyroid above 0.001 were likewise present in blood. Ophthalmopathy, which appeared later, was predicted by the model a median roughly 6.4 months before onset.

As for this clonotype: Its cognate antigen is unknown.

The germline V gene has CDR1 MDHEN and CDR2 SYDVKM. Trimming removed 5 bases at V and 5 bases at J, with 19 bases between. This CDR3 spans 16 amino acids. Regions amplified from RNA transcripts were the TCR beta CDR3 regions. The primer set for the first-round RT-PCR of the TCR CDR3 was HTBI. TCRdb reprocessed the multiplex PCR reads via MiXCR and lists one record per CDR3 protein. The sample has 600,000 to 650,000 distinct CDR3 sequences; 20% to 25% are singletons. Fresh peripheral blood, under 11 ml, yielded the PBMCs. Material for sequencing was blood. The TCR originated in a man aged 25-45 years with Graves' ophthalmopathy. This chain links TRBV28 with TRBJ2-1, with D tentatively TRBD1 (6 bases). This CDR3 reads CASSRPRAGVDNEQFF. The CDR3 bases are TGTGCCAGCAGTAGACCTCGGGCAGGGGTTGACAATGAGCAGTTCTTC.